This T cell receptor (beta chain) was recorded in a study of blood T cell repertoires in COVID-19. Whole-study context: Material from acute and convalescent COVID-19 was sourced from the United States, Italy and Spain. PBMCs, B-cell-depleted T cells, or T cells were the source of the cDNA or gDNA that made up the material.

Those enrolled in Seattle joined during active infection and were followed longitudinally afterward. Per the original data handling: The assay estimated nucleated cells by amplifying reference gene primers. TCRdb's table, derived via immunoSEQ multiplex PCR, lists solely in-frame clones and lacks some. V and J calls and clone size are as listed in that table; D and trimming were resolved from the DNA. The sample has over 100,000 clones; 75% to 90% are singletons. CDR3 length: 14 amino acids. J was trimmed by 1 base and V by 6 bases; bases with no gene match: 5. The germline gives CDR1 ENHRY, CDR2 SYGVKD.

The chain joins TRBV10-3 to TRBJ1-1; 7 nucleotides line up with TRBD1. The sample consisted of peripheral blood. This clonotype was sampled from a man aged 60 to 75 with COVID-19, enrolled during active disease. The CDR3 nucleotides read TGTGCCATCAGGACAGGGACGCGGAACACTGAAGCTTTCTTT. Protein product: CAIRTGTRNTEAFF.